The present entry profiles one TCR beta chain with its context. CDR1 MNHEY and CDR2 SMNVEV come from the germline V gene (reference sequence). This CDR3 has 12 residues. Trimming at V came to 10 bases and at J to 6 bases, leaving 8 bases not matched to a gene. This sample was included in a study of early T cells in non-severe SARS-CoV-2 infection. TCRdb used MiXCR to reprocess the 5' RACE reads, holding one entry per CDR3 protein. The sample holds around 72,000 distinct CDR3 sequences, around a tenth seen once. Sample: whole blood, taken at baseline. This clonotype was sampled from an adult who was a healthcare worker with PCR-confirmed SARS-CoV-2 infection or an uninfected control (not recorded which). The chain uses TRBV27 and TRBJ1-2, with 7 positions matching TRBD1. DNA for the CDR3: TGTGCCACGAAGGGGGCTTCGAATGGCTACACCTTC. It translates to CATKGASNGYTF.